These 29 T cell receptor beta chains came from one sample sequenced in a study of cytotoxic CD8 clonotypes in ibrutinib-treated CLL (dated by TCRdb to the early 2020s). This specimen's time point label, interpreted: about 11 months on ibrutinib. Libraries came from the immunoSEQ multiplex PCR assay. The immuneACCESS repertoire file appears here via TCRdb, limited to in-frame rearrangements. These files lack a portion of the clones; in checked studies, under half of the deficit traces to unresolved V genes, and the cause of the others is not known. This sample gives 60,000 to 70,000 clones in total; approximately 62% of them show up just once. About 15% of the sample comes from the top ten. The specimen was PBMCs, collected after 12 months of ibrutinib treatment. The source of these receptors is a human donor with chronic lymphocytic leukemia.

J is TRBJ1-1 and V is TRBV28; D gene unclear. Germline-derived CDR1 and CDR2 are MDHEN and SYDVKM. V was shortened by 6 bases and J by 3 bases, with 8 bases between the two germline ends. The CDR3 is 12 amino acids. CDR3 bases: TGTGCCAGCAGAAGCGCGGACACTGAAGCTTTCTTT. Protein: CASRSADTEAFF.

The chain joins TRBV27 to TRBJ2-1; tentatively, D is TRBD1 (6 bases). CDR1 and CDR2 (germline): MNHEY, SMNVEV (reference sequence). This CDR3 comprises 13 residues. V lost 1 base and J 15 bases, leaving 16 bases between the germline ends. CDR3 sequence: CASSLFKDSQLFF. CDR3 nucleotide sequence: TGTGCCAGCAGTTTATTCAAGGACAGCCAGTTGTTCTTC.

The rearrangement joins TRBV5-1 to TRBJ2-5; a weak D match, TRBD2 (5 bases). In germline, CDR1 is SGHRS, CDR2 YFSETQ. Trimming took 0 bases from V and 2 from J, leaving 11 bases between them. The CDR3 consists of 15 residues. CDR3 bases: TGCGCCAGCAGCTTGGGGCAACTAGGGCAAGAGACCCAGTACTTC. Translated, it gives CASSLGQLGQETQYF. The full variable domain, with the rest looked up from reference TRBV5-1 and TRBJ2-5, is KAGVTQTPRYLIKTRGQQVTLSCSPISGHRSVSWYQQTPGQGLQFLFEYFSETQRNKGNFPGRFSGRQFSNSRSEMNVSTLELGDSALYLCASSLGQLGQETQYFGPGTRLLVL.

Many counts were recorded for this clone. CDR3 nucleotide sequence: TGTGCCAGCAGCAGGGACAGATTAAGCAATCAGCCCCAGCATTTT. Protein sequence: CASSRDRLSNQPQHF. The chain employs TRBV27 and TRBJ1-5; 7 bases fit TRBD1. The CDR3 extends over 15 amino acids. Germline assignment: CDR1 MNHEY and CDR2 SMNVEV (reference sequence). V was clipped by 6 bases and J by 1 base; unmatched bases: 6.

The V gene is TRBV9, the J gene TRBJ1-5; TRBD1 matches 9 bases. The CDR3 is 15 residues long. Germline CDR1 is SGDLS and CDR2 is YYNGEE. V was clipped by 7 bases and J by 5 bases; unmatched bases: 10. This chain's CDR3 is CASVPPQGADQPQHF. The CDR3 nucleotides are TGTGCCAGCGTCCCCCCACAGGGGGCAGATCAGCCCCAGCATTTT.

This clone has only a few counts. The chain has TRBV6-1 and TRBJ2-7; D not resolved. CDR1 is MNHNS and CDR2 is SASEGT in the germline V gene. Trimming cost V 6 bases and J 2 bases, with 11 bases left between them. The length of the CDR3 is 13 residues. CDR3 sequence (DNA): TGTGCCAGCAGGGACGCGAATGCCTACGAGCAGTACGTC. Amino acids: CASRDANAYEQYV.

This clone was detected only a few times. The genes are TRBV6-5 and TRBJ2-7; 7 bases agree with TRBD1. The CDR3 runs 15 residues. Per the germline V gene, CDR1 is MNHEY and CDR2 is SVGAGI. The trim removed 5 bases at V and 2 bases at J, leaving 9 bases unmatched. The CDR3, as DNA: TGTGCCAGCAGTAAACCGACCGGGACAGCCTACGAGCAGTACGTC. Translating it yields CASSKPTGTAYEQYV.

This clone was observed at least ten times. The J gene is TRBJ2-3, the V gene TRBV5-1; 7 positions agree with TRBD2. The junction had 6 bases not matched to a gene; V was cut back by 5 bases and J by 3 bases. CDR3 length: 14 amino acids. Germline V gives CDR1 SGHRS, CDR2 YFSETQ. The CDR3 coding sequence is TGCGCCAGCAGGGGGTTACTAGCGACAGATACGCAGTATTTT. It codes for CASRGLLATDTQYF.

V is TRBV9 and J is TRBJ2-7; either TRBD1 or TRBD2 may fit D (5 bases each). Trimming stripped 4 bases from V and 5 bases from J, with 16 bases between. CDR3 length: 14 amino acids. Per the germline V gene, CDR1 is SGDLS and CDR2 is YYNGEE. DNA for the CDR3: TGTGCCAGCAGCCCCGGCCCCGGGACCCACGAGCAGTACTTC. Translation gives CASSPGPGTHEQYF.

CDR3 DNA sequence: TGTGCCAGCAGCTGGGTTGGCGGCTACACCTTC. It codes for CASSWVGGYTF. V gene TRBV5-5 combines with J gene TRBJ1-2; D not certain. CDR3 length equals 11 residues. Germline V gene lookup returns CDR1 SGHKS and CDR2 YYEKEE (reference sequence). Trimming took off 3 bases at V and 8 bases at J, with 8 bases between the two ends. The full variable domain, its missing parts supplied by reference TRBV5-5 and TRBJ1-2, is DAGVTQSPTHLIKTRGQQVTLRCSPISGHKSVSWYQQVLGQGPQFIFQYYEKEERGRGNFPDRFSARQFPNYSSELNVNALLLGDSALYLCASSWVGGYTFGSGTRLTVV.

The sample holds a few counts of this clone. The chain recombines TRBV6-5 with TRBJ2-3, with D possibly being TRBD2 (6 bases). Germline V gives CDR1 MNHEY, CDR2 SVGAGI. V lost 8 bases, J lost 6 bases, and 9 bases lay in between. CDR3 length: 11 residues. The CDR3 sequence: CASVGGDTQYF. The CDR3 DNA follows: TGTGCCAGCGTGGGGGGTGATACGCAGTATTTT.

This clone has more than one count but fewer than ten. The chain carries TRBV25-1 and TRBJ2-3; TRBD2 matches 8 bases. The CDR3 has 13 amino acids. Trimming cost V 10 bases and J 1 base; bases outside gene matches: 4. Germline assignment: CDR1 MGHDK and CDR2 SYGVNS. CDR3 region: CATGRAGTDTQYF. CDR3 nucleotide sequence: TGTGCCACCGGGAGGGCCGGCACAGATACGCAGTATTTT. The variable domain in full, completed from reference TRBV25-1 and TRBJ2-3, reads EADIYQTPRYLVIGTGKKITLECSQTMGHDKMYWYQQDPGMELHLIHYSYGVNSTEKGDLSSESTVSRIRTEHFPLTLESARPSHTSQYLCATGRAGTDTQYFGPGTRLTVL.

This chain connects TRBV29-1 to TRBJ2-1, with D possibly being TRBD2 (5 bases). From germline, CDR1 is SQVTM and CDR2 ANQGSEA. V dropped 6 bases and J dropped 0 bases, with 9 bases sitting between them. The CDR3 loop spans 13 amino acids. The CDR3 DNA sequence: TGCAGCGTGGAGGAATACTCCTACAATGAGCAGTTCTTC. Translating gives CSVEEYSYNEQFF.

This clone was seen only a few times. The rearrangement joins TRBV19 to TRBJ1-2, with D unresolved. Trimming cost V 2 bases and J 8 bases, with 18 bases left between them. Germline V lookup: CDR1 LNHDA, CDR2 SQIVND (reference sequence). The CDR3 spans 15 residues. The CDR3 DNA follows: TGTGCCAGTAGTATATACGTGAGGGCATCGAGAGGCTACACCTTC. Translated: CASSIYVRASRGYTF.

The chain links TRBV10-3 to TRBJ1-5; D is unclear. The V gene lost 0 bases and the J gene lost 9 bases, with 15 bases spanning the gap. Germline CDR1 and CDR2: ENHRY and SYGVKD. The CDR3 sequence is 15 residues long. CDR3 in amino acids: CAISESDGSLWPQHF. CDR3 sequence (DNA): TGTGCCATCAGTGAGTCGGACGGATCCTTGTGGCCCCAGCATTTT.

This clone was observed a few times. The genes are TRBV4-1 and TRBJ1-5; weak D call: TRBD1 (6 bases). Germline V lookup: CDR1 MGHRA, CDR2 YSYEKL. Trimming left V 6 bases short and J 2 bases short, with 11 bases between. The CDR3 consists of 14 residues. CDR3 nucleotides: TGCGCCAGCAGTAGGGGGTTAGGCAATCAGCCCCAGCATTTT. Amino acids: CASSRGLGNQPQHF.

This clone has a handful of counts. The chain recombines TRBV5-1 with TRBJ1-1, with TRBD1 as a possible D gene (5 bases). The CDR3 covers 15 residues. Germline V CDR1 and CDR2: SGHRS, YFSETQ. V shed 0 bases and J shed 5 bases, with 14 bases lying between them. This chain's CDR3 is CASSLVGQGGTEAFF. The CDR3 nucleotides read TGCGCCAGCAGCTTGGTTGGGCAGGGAGGGACTGAAGCTTTCTTT.

V usage is TRBV11-2 and J usage is TRBJ2-3, with TRBD2 matching over 14 bases. Germline V gene data show CDR1 as SGHAT and CDR2 as FQNNGV. J lost 2 bases, V lost 2 bases, and 9 bases had no gene match. The CDR3 consists of 19 residues. The CDR3 DNA follows: TGTGCCAGCAGCTTAAGACTAGCGGGGGGGTTTGTATACACAGATACGCAGTATTTT. As protein: CASSLRLAGGFVYTDTQYF.

This clone was seen only once. V usage is TRBV2 and J usage is TRBJ2-7, with 11 positions matching TRBD2. Germline-derived CDR1 and CDR2 are SNHLY and FYNNEI. V shed 6 bases and J 1 base; nucleotides not matched to a gene: 5. The CDR3 has 15 residues. The DNA for the CDR3 is TGTGCCAGCAGCCTGACTAGCGGGAAGTCCTACGAGCAGTACTTC. Protein product: CASSLTSGKSYEQYF.

This clone came up a few times. The sample carries other DNA sequences with the same CDR3. The V call is TRBV28, the J call TRBJ2-3; tentatively, D is TRBD1 or TRBD2 (5 bases each). Deletions cut 6 bases from V and 5 bases from J, with 15 bases between. The V gene's germline CDR1 is MDHEN and CDR2 SYDVKM. CDR3 length: 14 amino acids. In DNA, the CDR3 is TGTGCCAGCAGAGGGGCGGGTCGGTTAGATACGCAGTATTTT. Protein product: CASRGAGRLDTQYF.

This clone was counted only a few times. The gene calls are TRBV7-9 and TRBJ2-5; 8 bases fit TRBD2. V trimming: 3 bases; J trimming: 3 bases; junction bases outside the gene matches: 12. Germline V gene lookup returns CDR1 SEHNR and CDR2 FQNEAQ (reference sequence). The CDR3 is made up of 17 amino acids. CDR3 coding DNA: TGTGCCAGCAGCTTTTTTCCTCCGGTAGCGGGGAAAGAGACCCAGTACTTC. It is translated as CASSFFPPVAGKETQYF.

This clone was counted once. The rearrangement links TRBV7-9 to TRBJ1-6; TRBD1 aligns across 7 bases. CDR1 and CDR2 from the germline V gene are SEHNR and FQNEAQ (reference sequence). This CDR3 region has 17 residues. After removal of 1 base from V and 4 bases from J, the junction contained 7 bases not matched to a gene. The CDR3 here is CASSLGPPGQYNSPLHF. Written as DNA, the CDR3 is TGTGCCAGCAGCTTAGGACCCCCGGGACAGTATAATTCACCCCTCCACTTT. The full variable domain, in which reference TRBV7-9 and TRBJ1-6 provide the parts outside the CDR3, is DTGVSQNPRHKITKRGQNVTFRCDPISEHNRLYWYRQTLGQGPEFLTYFQNEAQLEKSRLLSDRFSAERPKGSFSTLEIQRTEQGDSAMYLCASSLGPPGQYNSPLHFGNGTRLTVT.

The V gene is TRBV28, the J gene TRBJ2-7; 9 bases map to TRBD1. CDR3 length: 18 residues. CDR1 and CDR2 (germline): MDHEN, SYDVKM. Unmatched junction bases numbered 13, after V lost 4 bases and J lost 0 bases. The CDR3 loop reads CASSSPVLGQGYSYEQYV. CDR3 sequence (DNA): TGTGCCAGCAGTTCGCCCGTCCTGGGACAGGGCTACTCCTACGAGCAGTACGTC.

This chain joins TRBV7-9 and TRBJ2-7; D possibly uses TRBD1 or TRBD2 (5 bases each). V lost 2 bases to trimming and J lost 7 bases, with 9 bases between them. Germline CDR1 is SEHNR and CDR2 is FQNEAQ (reference sequence). The CDR3 sequence is 12 residues long. Written as DNA, the CDR3 is TGTGCCAGCAGCTTATTGGGGGAGGAGCAGTACTTC. This translates into CASSLLGEEQYF.

The chain employs TRBV9 and TRBJ1-2, with D maybe TRBD1 (5 bases). Trimming took off 1 base at V and 8 bases at J, with 12 bases between the two ends. Germline CDR1 SGDLS, CDR2 YYNGEE. CDR3 size: 13 residues. The CDR3 DNA follows: TGTGCCAGCAGCGTAACCTTAGAGGGGGGCTACACCTTC. Translation: CASSVTLEGGYTF.

This clone showed up just a few times. The chain combines TRBV19 with TRBJ1-1, with no clear D. CDR1 LNHDA and CDR2 SQIVND come from the germline V gene (reference sequence). Trimming left V 3 bases short and J 4 bases short, with 18 bases between. The CDR3 runs to 16 residues. The chain's CDR3 is CASSIIGFGVSTEAFF. In DNA, the CDR3 is TGTGCCAGTAGTATCATAGGGTTTGGGGTAAGCACTGAAGCTTTCTTT. The full variable domain, in which reference TRBV19 and TRBJ1-1 provide the parts outside the CDR3, is DGGITQSPKYLFRKEGQNVTLSCEQNLNHDAMYWYRQDPGQGLRLIYYSQIVNDFQKGDIAEGYSVSREKKESFPLTVTSAQKNPTAFYLCASSIIGFGVSTEAFFGQGTRLTVV.

The rearrangement joins TRBV7-2 to TRBJ2-3; TRBD2 agrees at 9 bases. From germline, CDR1 is SGHTA and CDR2 FQGNSA. Trimming removed 1 base from V and 5 bases from J; junction bases left unmatched: 4. This CDR3 is built from 15 residues. Written as DNA, the CDR3 is TGTGCCAGCAGCTTAGTTTCGACTAGCGGAGATACGCAGTATTTT. Its translation: CASSLVSTSGDTQYF.

Regarding this clone: Being one base from a much bigger clone, this may be a read error. The sample has other DNA sequences that encode this CDR3 too. The CDR3: CASSPLGLAEDSYTGELFF. CDR3 sequence (DNA): TGCGCCAGCTCACCACTGGGACTAGCGGAAGATTCTTACACCGGGGAGCTGTTTTTT. The chain links TRBV18 to TRBJ2-2, with 11 bases lining up with TRBD2. The CDR3 is 19 amino acids. Germline CDR1 and CDR2: KGHSH and LQKENI.

The chain couples TRBV25-1 to TRBJ2-6; D is unresolved. The CDR3 consists of 15 residues. Trimming stripped 5 bases from V and 2 bases from J, with 10 bases between. Germline lookup yields CDR1 MGHDK and CDR2 SYGVNS. CDR3 protein: CASSLQSTGANVLTF. In DNA, the CDR3 is TGTGCCAGCAGTCTCCAGAGTACTGGGGCCAACGTCCTGACTTTC.